One sample yielded the 21 T cell receptor beta chains listed below, sequenced in a study of naive and memory T cell subsets. Amplification of ligated cDNA took four PCR rounds with SP2 and nested alpha and beta constant primers. Using its own MiXCR run on the UMI-ligation and nested PCR reads, TCRdb lists one record per CDR3 protein. In the table there are tens of thousands of distinct CDR3 sequences, 8% to 13% of which are singletons. Treatment meaning: skin biopsy from PPD injection site in Mantoux-positive individual. A UMI-containing oligonucleotide was joined by 3' ligation to the TCR cDNA template. The sample consisted of skin, taken from a tuberculin skin test site. Receptors were obtained from an adult in good health.

This clonotype occurred many times. This rearrangement joins TRBV18 to TRBJ2-7; unclear D gene. This CDR3 is 14 amino acids long. Germline V gives CDR1 KGHSH, CDR2 LQKENI. Deletions cut 3 bases from V and 0 bases from J, with 9 bases between. The CDR3 reads CASSPTQDSYEQYF. In nucleotides, the CDR3 is TGTGCCAGCTCACCTACTCAGGACTCCTACGAGCAGTACTTC.

The chain recombines TRBV9 with TRBJ2-1; 11 nucleotides match TRBD2. Germline-derived CDR1 and CDR2 are SGDLS and YYNGEE. The CDR3 totals 17 residues. V shed 3 bases, J shed 5 bases, and the junction held 10 bases outside the gene matches. CDR3 DNA: TGTGCCAGCAGCGCGTTTCCCGGGACTAGCGGCCACAATGAGCAGTTCTTC. Translation: CASSAFPGTSGHNEQFF.

This clonotype was seen repeatedly, ten times or more. The chain links TRBV20-1 to TRBJ2-6; TRBD1 matches at 10 bases. The length of the CDR3 is 14 residues. The V segment lost 5 bases and the J segment 8 bases; nucleotides outside the gene matches: 6. Per the germline V gene, CDR1 is DFQATT and CDR2 is SNEGSKA (reference sequence). The CDR3 DNA reads as TGCAGTGCTCCCGGGACAGGGGTTTCCAACGTCCTGACTTTC. Its translation is CSAPGTGVSNVLTF.

This clonotype has just a few counts. The chain couples TRBV19 to TRBJ2-3, with 8 nucleotides matching TRBD1. V dropped 5 bases and J dropped 2; count of bases not matched to a gene: 12. This CDR3 spans 17 amino acids. Looked up from germline, CDR1 is LNHDA and CDR2 is SQIVND (reference sequence). The CDR3 sequence: CASSRLTPGQVTDTQYF. The CDR3, as DNA: TGTGCCAGTAGTCGCCTGACCCCGGGACAGGTCACAGATACGCAGTATTTT.

In its sample, this clonotype was seen many times. V usage is TRBV21-1 and J usage is TRBJ1-1. TRBV21-1 is a pseudogene segment. This CDR3 comprises 14 residues. The CDR3 reads CASSKTQRNTEAFF. In DNA form, the CDR3 reads TGTGCCAGCAGCAAAACACAGAGGAACACTGAAGCTTTCTTT.

The rearrangement links TRBV19 to TRBJ2-2; the D gene is possibly TRBD1 (6 bases). The CDR3 contains 13 residues. Germline-derived CDR1 and CDR2 are LNHDA and SQIVND (reference sequence). Trimming stripped 4 bases from V and 6 bases from J, with 9 bases between. CDR3 region: CASSRQDPGELFF. DNA for the CDR3: TGTGCCAGTAGTAGACAGGACCCCGGGGAGCTGTTTTTT.

This clonotype was found many times. The chain uses TRBV28 and TRBJ2-3; the D is unclear. The CDR3 consists of 13 residues. Trimming removed 8 bases from V and 2 bases from J, with 11 bases in between. Germline loops: CDR1 MDHEN, CDR2 SYDVKM. The CDR3 nucleotides are TGTGCCAGCCTACTTCCCCCCACAGATACGCAGTATTTT. Amino acid sequence: CASLLPPTDTQYF.

There are many counts of this clonotype. For the CDR3, the DNA is TGTGCCAGCAGCTTAGTATATGGGGAGACCCAGTACTTC. Encoded protein: CASSLVYGETQYF. This chain connects TRBV7-2 to TRBJ2-5, with D hard to call. CDR3 length equals 13 residues. CDR1 is SGHTA, CDR2 FQGNSA, per germline. The ends were cut back, 1 base at V and 5 bases at J, with 8 bases in the middle.

The CDR3 here is CASSVIRGNEQFF. The CDR3 DNA reads as TGTGCCAGCAGCGTAATCAGGGGGAATGAGCAGTTCTTC. The chain couples TRBV7-2 to TRBJ2-1, with 7 bases identical to TRBD1. The CDR3 spans 13 residues. Germline V gives CDR1 SGHTA, CDR2 FQGNSA. With V trimmed by 5 bases and J by 7 bases, 5 bases remained unmatched.

This clonotype was found many times. The chain employs TRBV7-2 and TRBJ2-7, with 16 bases that match TRBD2. The CDR3 length is 17 residues. Germline trimming cut 5 bases from V and 2 bases from J; bases unmatched to any gene: 6. The germline gives CDR1 SGHTA, CDR2 FQGNSA. Here the CDR3 DNA reads TGTGCCAGCAGCAAGACCGGGACTAGCGGGAGGGCCTACGAGCAGTACTTC. Encoded protein: CASSKTGTSGRAYEQYF.

Within the sample, this clonotype is medium-sized. The rearrangement links TRBV11-3 to TRBJ2-3, with D tentatively TRBD2 (7 bases). The CDR3 has 16 residues. Germline V gene data show CDR1 as SGHNT and CDR2 as YENEEA. The V end lost 5 bases, the J end lost 2 bases, and 17 bases lay between the germline ends. CDR3 nucleotides: TGTGCCAGCAGCCGGAGAGTCGGGGGGCACACAGATACGCAGTATTTT. Translation: CASSRRVGGHTDTQYF.

This chain uses TRBV5-6 with TRBJ2-2; D not certain. The CDR3 has 16 residues. Germline values: CDR1 SGHDT, CDR2 YYEEEE. Between the trimmed V and J ends, which lost 4 bases and 0 bases, there was a span of 13 bases. CDR3 loop: CASSPPPESNTGELFF. CDR3 nucleotide sequence: TGTGCCAGCAGCCCCCCCCCGGAGTCGAACACCGGGGAGCTGTTTTTT.

This clonotype appeared many times. The V call is TRBV29-1, the J call TRBJ1-2; D not resolved. The germline V and J ends were trimmed by 0 bases and 5 bases, with 4 bases remaining between them. Germline V CDR1 and CDR2: SQVTM, ANQGSEA. The CDR3 is made up of 11 amino acids. The CDR3 DNA is TGCAGCGTTGAAGACCAATATGGCTACACCTTC. Its translation is CSVEDQYGYTF.

Ten or more counts support this clonotype. The rearrangement joins TRBV20-1 to TRBJ2-1; 12 nucleotides agree with TRBD2. With 6 bases clipped from V and 7 bases from J, the junction kept 7 bases outside the gene matches. The CDR3 is 14 residues long. Germline CDR1 DFQATT, CDR2 SNEGSKA (reference sequence). The CDR3 here is CSAGGTSGSNEQFF. CDR3 in DNA: TGCAGTGCCGGGGGGACTAGCGGGTCGAATGAGCAGTTCTTC.

The chain employs TRBV2 and TRBJ1-4; 7 bases match TRBD1. Losses at the gene ends were 9 bases for V and 5 bases for J; bases not matched to a gene: 9. Germline V lookup: CDR1 SNHLY, CDR2 FYNNEI. The CDR3 is 14 amino acids. The CDR3 spells CARSGQRKNEKLFF. CDR3 DNA sequence: TGTGCCAGATCGGGACAGCGTAAAAATGAAAAACTGTTTTTT. Drawing the rest from reference TRBV2 and TRBJ1-4, the complete variable domain is EPEVTQTPSHQVTQMGQEVILRCVPISNHLYFYWYRQILGQKVEFLVSFYNNEISEKSEIFDDQFSVERPDGSNFTLKIRSTKLEDSAMYFCARSGQRKNEKLFFGSGTQLSVL.

The V and J genes are TRBV6-1 and TRBJ2-7, with D perhaps given as TRBD1 or TRBD2 (5 bases each). Trimming took 6 bases from V and 2 from J, leaving 14 bases between them. The germline V gene has CDR1 MNHNS and CDR2 SASEGT. There are 14 residues in the CDR3. CDR3 bases: TGTGCCAGCAGCGTCCCGGGGCGAGCCTACGAGCAGTACTTC. Its translation: CASSVPGRAYEQYF.

This clonotype was seen a handful of times. The chain uses TRBV6-5 and TRBJ2-3; tentative D call: TRBD2 (7 bases). The CDR3 covers 17 residues. In germline, CDR1 is MNHEY, CDR2 SVGAGI. Trimming shortened V by 2 bases and J by 3 bases, and 18 bases separated the two germline ends. Here the CDR3 DNA reads TGTGCCAGCAGTTACGATTTGGGGGCTAGCGGAACAGATACGCAGTATTTT. Translation: CASSYDLGASGTDTQYF.

The rearrangement uses TRBV6-1 and TRBJ1-2; D not resolved. Trimming removed 2 bases at V and 5 bases at J, with 15 bases between. From germline, CDR1 is MNHNS and CDR2 SASEGT. The CDR3 consists of 15 residues. DNA of the CDR3: TGTGCCAGCAGTGAATCTGTAATGGCTTCTTATGGCTACACCTTC. It specifies CASSESVMASYGYTF.

This clonotype was detected ten times or more. J is TRBJ2-3 and V is TRBV16; D call uncertain. CDR3 size: 12 residues. V lost 2 bases and J 3 bases, leaving 3 bases between the germline ends. CDR1 and CDR2 from the germline V gene are KGHSY and FQNENV. DNA for the CDR3: TGTGCCAGCAGCCAAGGGACAGATACGCAGTATTTT. Its protein product is CASSQGTDTQYF.

This clonotype was counted between two and nine times. This rearrangement joins TRBV9 to TRBJ2-5, with TRBD2 matching over 12 bases. Germline CDR1 reads SGDLS; CDR2 reads YYNGEE. V lost 1 base to trimming and J lost 5 bases; unmatched junction nucleotides: 3. This CDR3 comprises 15 residues. The CDR3 protein is CASSVQTSGSETQYF. The CDR3, as DNA: TGTGCCAGCAGCGTACAGACTAGCGGGAGTGAGACCCAGTACTTC.

This clonotype was recorded many times. For the CDR3, the DNA is TGTGCCAGCAGTTTAGGGAGGGCAGGGACGTTCTTC. Amino acids: CASSLGRAGTFF. V usage is TRBV28 and J usage is TRBJ2-1; 7 bases are a match to TRBD2. The CDR3 is 12 amino acids. From germline, CDR1 is MDHEN and CDR2 SYDVKM. With V trimmed by 2 bases and J by 15 bases, 7 bases remained unmatched.